Sequencing of this TCR beta chain was carried out in a study of graft-versus-host responses after intestinal transplantation. As for the study in general: Recipients were all induced with anti-thymocyte globulin, then given tacrolimus and steroids for about 3 years.

This CDR3 has 13 residues. Germline V CDR1 and CDR2: MNHNS, SASEGT. With 11 bases removed from V and 4 bases from J, the gap between germline ends came to 18 bases. This clone was seen a single time. Sequencing used immunoSEQ multiplex PCR; TCRdb keeps in-frame clones, though not all of them. The sample shows tens of thousands of clones, over 85% of them seen only once. The receptor's source is a human patient who received an intestinal transplant, so some T cells may come from the graft donor. The chain combines TRBV6-1 with TRBJ2-7; perhaps TRBD2 as D (7 bases). The sample here was PBMCs, taken 16 days after intestinal transplant. This CDR3 reads CASKGGSDYEQYF. As DNA, the CDR3 is TGTGCCTCTAAGGGGGGGAGCGATTACGAGCAGTACTTC.